This T cell receptor beta chain emerged from a study of CD8+ T cells in alopecia areata. CDR1 is NNHDY, CDR2 SYVADS, per germline. V lost 5 bases and J lost 4, with 12 bases in between. CDR3 length equals 13 residues. RNA extraction was followed by reverse transcription into cDNA, which acted as the sequencing template. Here immunoSEQ multiplex PCR was the method, and the copy in TCRdb shows in-frame clones only, minus some. The counts give roughly 260,000 clones, none of them seen only once; 1.2% is held by the top ten. This clone has a handful of counts. Gene names are mouse gene names. The sequence runs out 4 residues before the end of the CDR3; the remainder is reconstructed from the germline J gene. After pooling, cutaneous lymph node cells were sorted with CD4, CD8alpha, NKG2D, NKG2ACE and other markers.

The chain combines TRBV13-3 with TRBJ1-2; tentatively, D is TRBD1 (5 bases). The source of this sequence is a C3H/HeJ mouse with alopecia areata. Strain haplotype (MHC): H2-k. Material: CD4+ T cells sorted from a lymph node. CDR3 loop: CASRARAASDYTF. CDR3 bases read: TGTGCCAGCAGGGCCAGGGCTGCCTCC.